This is a list of T cell receptor beta chains from one sample in a study of patients and donors after allogeneic stem cell transplantation. From the RT-PCR reads, TCRdb called clonotypes with MiXCR, one entry per CDR3 protein. The sample lists about a million distinct CDR3 sequences, roughly 18% occurring once. Specimen: blood, either unsorted or a sorted T cell fraction (not recorded which). These receptors were taken from a human donor who was either an allogeneic HSCT recipient or a stem cell or donor lymphocyte infusion donor (not recorded which). It is not recorded whose cells these are; they may come from a transplant donor. Each CDR3 is given with its conserved first and last residue. D genes are given only for firm matches. A clone size is listed for some rows: how often the clone was seen (once, few, many), or a class if it is expanded.

v_gene: TRBV9; abundance: .; d_gene: TRBD2; j_gene: TRBJ2-1; CDR3nt: TGTGCCAGCAGCGTAATGGTCATGGCGGGAGATGTGAATGAGCAGTTCTTC; CDR3aa: CASSVMVMAGDVNEQFF
v_gene: TRBV12-3/TRBV12-4; abundance: few; d_gene: .; j_gene: TRBJ1-5; CDR3nt: TGTGCCAGCAGTTTAGGACTTGGGCAGGGTAATCAGCCCCAGCATTTT; CDR3aa: CASSLGLGQGNQPQHF
v_gene: TRBV7-6; abundance: .; d_gene: .; j_gene: TRBJ2-3; CDR3nt: TGTGCCAGCAGCTTAGATGACTACACAGATACGCAGTATTTT; CDR3aa: CASSLDDYTDTQYF
v_gene: TRBV5-1; abundance: .; d_gene: .; j_gene: TRBJ2-1; CDR3nt: TGCGCCAGCAGCGCGGCGGGGAACAATGAGCAGTTCTTC; CDR3aa: CASSAAGNNEQFF
v_gene: TRBV12-3/TRBV12-4; abundance: few; d_gene: .; j_gene: TRBJ2-1; CDR3nt: TGTGCCAGCAGTTTCGTCTCGCCGTACAATGAGCAGTTCTTC; CDR3aa: CASSFVSPYNEQFF
v_gene: TRBV5-6; abundance: few; d_gene: .; j_gene: TRBJ1-5; CDR3nt: TGTGCCAGCAGCTCTTCAGGGGTTCGGGGACCCCAGCATTTT; CDR3aa: CASSSSGVRGPQHF
v_gene: TRBV5-1; abundance: few; d_gene: .; j_gene: TRBJ2-7; CDR3nt: TGCGCCAGCAGCACCGGGACGGAGGGTGTCGCGCAGTACTTC; CDR3aa: CASSTGTEGVAQYF
v_gene: TRBV12-3/TRBV12-4; abundance: few; d_gene: TRBD2; j_gene: TRBJ2-7; CDR3nt: TGTGCCAGCAGTTTAGCGCGAGGACTAGCCTACGAGCAGTACTTC; CDR3aa: CASSLARGLAYEQYF
v_gene: TRBV20-1; abundance: .; d_gene: TRBD2; j_gene: TRBJ2-7; CDR3nt: TGCAGTGCTAGAAAGGGTAGCGGGATCTACGAGCAGTACTTC; CDR3aa: CSARKGSGIYEQYF
v_gene: TRBV12-3/TRBV12-4; abundance: .; d_gene: .; j_gene: TRBJ1-2; CDR3nt: TGTGCCAGCACCCCTAGGTCAGGGGCGCAAAGTGGCTACACCTTC; CDR3aa: CASTPRSGAQSGYTF
v_gene: TRBV5-1; abundance: .; d_gene: TRBD2; j_gene: TRBJ2-7; CDR3nt: TGCGCCAGCAGCTTGGCCGGGGGACTATCCGATTACGAGCAGTACTTC; CDR3aa: CASSLAGGLSDYEQYF
v_gene: TRBV7-9; abundance: .; d_gene: .; j_gene: TRBJ1-2; CDR3nt: TGTGCCAGCAGCGGAGATAGATTTGGTGGCTACACCTTC; CDR3aa: CASSGDRFGGYTF
v_gene: TRBV20-1; abundance: many; d_gene: .; j_gene: TRBJ2-3; CDR3nt: TGCAGTGCTGGAAACCGACTAGACATCACAGATACGCAGTATTTT; CDR3aa: CSAGNRLDITDTQYF
v_gene: TRBV3-1; abundance: .; d_gene: TRBD1; j_gene: TRBJ1-6; CDR3nt: TGTGCCAGCAGCCCGACAGGGGGCATGGATTCACCCCTCCACTTT; CDR3aa: CASSPTGGMDSPLHF
v_gene: TRBV6-1; abundance: .; d_gene: .; j_gene: TRBJ1-2; CDR3nt: TGTGCCAGCAGACGGACATGGAGCTATGGCTACACCTTC; CDR3aa: CASRRTWSYGYTF
v_gene: TRBV12-3/TRBV12-4; abundance: many; d_gene: .; j_gene: TRBJ2-7; CDR3nt: TGTGCCAGCAGCTTTCTTGACGAGCAGTACTTC; CDR3aa: CASSFLDEQYF
v_gene: TRBV6-5; abundance: .; d_gene: .; j_gene: TRBJ2-2; CDR3nt: TGTGCCAGCAGTTACCTCGAATGGGGAGGAGGCGGGGAGCTGTTTTTT; CDR3aa: CASSYLEWGGGGELFF
v_gene: TRBV5-5; abundance: few; d_gene: .; j_gene: TRBJ2-3; CDR3nt: TGTGCCAGCAGCTTGTTCGGCGAAGATACGCAGTATTTT; CDR3aa: CASSLFGEDTQYF
v_gene: TRBV12-3/TRBV12-4; abundance: many; d_gene: .; j_gene: TRBJ2-7; CDR3nt: TGTGCCAGCAGCACGGGACCTAGGGCCGAGCAGTACTTC; CDR3aa: CASSTGPRAEQYF
v_gene: TRBV25-1; abundance: .; d_gene: TRBD2; j_gene: TRBJ2-7; CDR3nt: TGTGCCAGCAGTGGGGGTGGGAGGGCGTCCGAGCAGTACTTC; CDR3aa: CASSGGGRASEQYF
v_gene: TRBV5-1; abundance: .; d_gene: .; j_gene: TRBJ1-2; CDR3nt: TGCGCCAGCAGCTTGGGTTTCAGGTCGACAGCCGGCGGCTATGGCTACACCTTC; CDR3aa: CASSLGFRSTAGGYGYTF
v_gene: TRBV12-3/TRBV12-4; abundance: few; d_gene: TRBD1; j_gene: TRBJ2-7; CDR3nt: TGTGCCAGCAGTTCTATGACAGGGTTCACGTACGAGCAGTACTTC; CDR3aa: CASSSMTGFTYEQYF
v_gene: TRBV5-1; abundance: .; d_gene: TRBD1; j_gene: TRBJ1-1; CDR3nt: TGCGCCAGCAGACGCTTTAACAGGGGGAGCACTGAAGCTTTCTTT; CDR3aa: CASRRFNRGSTEAFF
v_gene: TRBV28; abundance: few; d_gene: .; j_gene: TRBJ1-3; CDR3nt: TGTGCCAGCAGGGGCAGCTTCTCTGGAAACACCATATATTTT; CDR3aa: CASRGSFSGNTIYF
v_gene: TRBV20-1; abundance: few; d_gene: .; j_gene: TRBJ2-1; CDR3nt: TGCAGTGCTAGATCTCCCCAACCTAATGAGCAGTTCTTC; CDR3aa: CSARSPQPNEQFF
v_gene: TRBV6-1; abundance: few; d_gene: .; j_gene: TRBJ2-3; CDR3nt: TGTGCCAGCAGGACGGCCCTCCCCGGGGATACGCAGTATTTT; CDR3aa: CASRTALPGDTQYF
v_gene: TRBV29-1; abundance: few; d_gene: TRBD1; j_gene: TRBJ2-7; CDR3nt: TGCAGCGTTCCTGTCCCGGGACAGGGCGGCCCGTCCTACGAGCAGTACTTC; CDR3aa: CSVPVPGQGGPSYEQYF
v_gene: TRBV12-3/TRBV12-4; abundance: few; d_gene: .; j_gene: TRBJ2-5; CDR3nt: TGTGCCAGCAGTTTTGAGGCCGAGGGGGCCCAGTACTTC; CDR3aa: CASSFEAEGAQYF
v_gene: TRBV4-1; abundance: .; d_gene: .; j_gene: TRBJ1-3; CDR3nt: TGCGCCAGCAGCCAAAGGGGAAGGGTAAACACCATATATTTT; CDR3aa: CASSQRGRVNTIYF
v_gene: TRBV27; abundance: .; d_gene: .; j_gene: TRBJ2-7; CDR3nt: TGTGCCAGCAGTAACGAACCCGGACAGACCTACGAGCAGTACTTC; CDR3aa: CASSNEPGQTYEQYF
v_gene: TRBV20-1; abundance: many; d_gene: .; j_gene: TRBJ2-5; CDR3nt: TGCAGTGCTCCGGCACTAGCCTTGGGGGAGACCCAGTACTTC; CDR3aa: CSAPALALGETQYF
v_gene: TRBV4-3; abundance: few; d_gene: .; j_gene: TRBJ1-6; CDR3nt: TGCGCCAGCAGCCAAGATGGGGCTATACCTTCACCCCTCCACTTT; CDR3aa: CASSQDGAIPSPLHF
v_gene: TRBV12-3/TRBV12-4; abundance: .; d_gene: .; j_gene: TRBJ2-7; CDR3nt: TGTGCCAGCAGTCCCACCGGGACAAGTGAGCAGTACTTC; CDR3aa: CASSPTGTSEQYF
v_gene: TRBV12-3/TRBV12-4; abundance: few; d_gene: TRBD1; j_gene: TRBJ2-6; CDR3nt: TGTGCCAGCAGTCCGACAGGGCCTGGGGCCAACGTCCTGACTTTC; CDR3aa: CASSPTGPGANVLTF
v_gene: TRBV14; abundance: few; d_gene: TRBD2; j_gene: TRBJ2-1; CDR3nt: TGTGCCAGCAGTATGCTAGCGGGAGGACCCTACAATGAGCAGTTCTTC; CDR3aa: CASSMLAGGPYNEQFF
v_gene: TRBV5-1; abundance: .; d_gene: TRBD1; j_gene: TRBJ1-1; CDR3nt: TGCGCCAGCAGCTTGACAGGGGCGAGTGCTGAAGCTTTCTTT; CDR3aa: CASSLTGASAEAFF
v_gene: TRBV20-1; abundance: few; d_gene: TRBD2; j_gene: TRBJ2-7; CDR3nt: TGCAGTGCCCGCCCGTGGGCGCGGGAGGTACGAGTTGGCTACGAGCAGTACTTC; CDR3aa: CSARPWAREVRVGYEQYF
v_gene: TRBV7-9; abundance: .; d_gene: .; j_gene: TRBJ1-1; CDR3nt: TGTGCCAGCAGCTTAAGGGAGGTACTCACTGAAGCTTTCTTT; CDR3aa: CASSLREVLTEAFF
v_gene: TRBV20-1; abundance: .; d_gene: .; j_gene: TRBJ2-3; CDR3nt: TGCAGTGCTAGAGATCTCTACCAGCAGAGCACAGATACGCAGTATTTT; CDR3aa: CSARDLYQQSTDTQYF
v_gene: TRBV20-1; abundance: few; d_gene: .; j_gene: TRBJ2-7; CDR3nt: TGCAGTGCTAGATCCACGGGGGGCCCAACGCTCTACGAGCAGTACTTC; CDR3aa: CSARSTGGPTLYEQYF
v_gene: TRBV11-2; abundance: few; d_gene: .; j_gene: TRBJ2-1; CDR3nt: TGTGCCAGCAGTACCTTGAGGGGACCTTCCCCCTCCGGGCAGTTCTTC; CDR3aa: CASSTLRGPSPSGQFF
v_gene: TRBV7-3; abundance: .; d_gene: TRBD2; j_gene: TRBJ2-1; CDR3nt: TGTGCCAGCAGCTCGCCGGGACTAGGGTCCTACAATGAGCAGTTCTTC; CDR3aa: CASSSPGLGSYNEQFF
v_gene: TRBV7-9; abundance: .; d_gene: .; j_gene: TRBJ2-5; CDR3nt: TGTGCCAGCAGCCCTAGAGGGCAAGAGGGAGAGACCCAGTACTTC; CDR3aa: CASSPRGQEGETQYF
v_gene: TRBV18; abundance: few; d_gene: TRBD1; j_gene: TRBJ2-2; CDR3nt: TGTGCCAGCTCGCACGGACAGGGGGACACCGGGGAGCTGTTTTTT; CDR3aa: CASSHGQGDTGELFF
v_gene: TRBV12-3/TRBV12-4; abundance: few; d_gene: .; j_gene: TRBJ1-2; CDR3nt: TGTGCCAGCAGTTTCCAAGACAGAGACTATACCGGCTACACCTTC; CDR3aa: CASSFQDRDYTGYTF
v_gene: TRBV2; abundance: .; d_gene: TRBD2; j_gene: TRBJ2-5; CDR3nt: TGTGCCAGCAGTTTAAACCGGGACTACGCGCTCAAGACCCAGTACTTC; CDR3aa: CASSLNRDYALKTQYF
v_gene: TRBV20-1; abundance: .; d_gene: .; j_gene: TRBJ1-2; CDR3nt: TGCAGTGACGACATTTATGGCTACACCTTC; CDR3aa: CSDDIYGYTF
v_gene: TRBV6-1; abundance: few; d_gene: .; j_gene: TRBJ1-2; CDR3nt: TGTGCCAGCAGTGATAGAGGAACAGGGAACTATGGCTACACCTTC; CDR3aa: CASSDRGTGNYGYTF
v_gene: TRBV4-3; abundance: .; d_gene: TRBD2; j_gene: TRBJ2-2; CDR3nt: TGCGCCAGCAGCCAAAGACTAGCGGGGGCCCCGCTGTTTTTT; CDR3aa: CASSQRLAGAPLFF
v_gene: TRBV2; abundance: few; d_gene: .; j_gene: TRBJ1-1; CDR3nt: TGTGCCAGCAGTGAAGTTCGGGGGATCGTAATTCAAGCTTTCTTT; CDR3aa: CASSEVRGIVIQAFF
v_gene: TRBV6-2/TRBV6-3; abundance: few; d_gene: .; j_gene: TRBJ1-6; CDR3nt: TGTGCCAGCAGTCGGGCACCGGGGGGATCACCCCTCCACTTT; CDR3aa: CASSRAPGGSPLHF
v_gene: TRBV27; abundance: .; d_gene: .; j_gene: TRBJ1-1; CDR3nt: TGTGCCAGCAGTTCACAGGGATTGCGGACTGAAGCTTTCTTT; CDR3aa: CASSSQGLRTEAFF